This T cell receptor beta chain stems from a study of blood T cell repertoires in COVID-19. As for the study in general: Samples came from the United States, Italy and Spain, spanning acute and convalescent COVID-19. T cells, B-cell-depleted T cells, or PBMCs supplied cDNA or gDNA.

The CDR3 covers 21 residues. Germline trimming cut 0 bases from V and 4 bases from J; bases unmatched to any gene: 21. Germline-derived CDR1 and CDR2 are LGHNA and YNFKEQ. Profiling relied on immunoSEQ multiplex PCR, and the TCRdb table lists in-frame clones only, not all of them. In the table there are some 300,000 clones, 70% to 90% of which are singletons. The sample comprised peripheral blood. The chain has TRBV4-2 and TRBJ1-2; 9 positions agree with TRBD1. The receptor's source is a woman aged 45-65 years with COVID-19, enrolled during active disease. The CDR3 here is CASSQDWTGDRVLTTSYGYTF. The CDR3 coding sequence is TGTGCCAGCAGCCAAGACTGGACAGGGGATAGGGTCCTAACCACCTCCTATGGCTACACCTTC.